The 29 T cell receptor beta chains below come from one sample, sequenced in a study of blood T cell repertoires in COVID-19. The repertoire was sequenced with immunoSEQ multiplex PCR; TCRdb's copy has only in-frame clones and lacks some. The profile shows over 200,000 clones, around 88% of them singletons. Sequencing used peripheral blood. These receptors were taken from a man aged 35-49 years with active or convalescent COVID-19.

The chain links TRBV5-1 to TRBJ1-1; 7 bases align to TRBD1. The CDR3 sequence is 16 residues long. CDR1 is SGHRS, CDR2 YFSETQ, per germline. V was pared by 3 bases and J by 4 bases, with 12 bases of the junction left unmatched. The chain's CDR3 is CASSSTGVRSGTEAFF. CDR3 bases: TGCGCCAGCAGCTCCACAGGGGTCCGGTCAGGCACTGAAGCTTTCTTT.

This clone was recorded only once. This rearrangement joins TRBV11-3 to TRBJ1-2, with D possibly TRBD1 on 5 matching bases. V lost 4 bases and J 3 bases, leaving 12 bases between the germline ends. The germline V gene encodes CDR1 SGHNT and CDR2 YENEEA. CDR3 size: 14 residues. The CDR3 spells CASSWTGGDYGYTF. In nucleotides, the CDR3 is TGTGCCAGCAGCTGGACGGGGGGTGACTATGGCTACACCTTC.

The CDR3 loop is CASSADQQGTYRYTF. In DNA form, the CDR3 reads TGTGCCAGCAGCGCCGATCAACAGGGGACGTATCGCTACACCTTC. The V gene is TRBV7-8, the J gene TRBJ1-2, with 7 bases matching TRBD1. Looked up from germline, CDR1 is SGHVS and CDR2 is FQNEAQ. The trim removed 5 bases at V and 9 bases at J, leaving 15 bases unmatched. CDR3 size: 15 residues.

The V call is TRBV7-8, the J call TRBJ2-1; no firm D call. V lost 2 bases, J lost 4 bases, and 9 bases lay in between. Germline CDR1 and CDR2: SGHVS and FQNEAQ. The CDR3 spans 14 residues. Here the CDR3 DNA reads TGTGCCAGCAGCTTATCTCTCACTTACAATGAGCAGTTCTTC. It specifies CASSLSLTYNEQFF.

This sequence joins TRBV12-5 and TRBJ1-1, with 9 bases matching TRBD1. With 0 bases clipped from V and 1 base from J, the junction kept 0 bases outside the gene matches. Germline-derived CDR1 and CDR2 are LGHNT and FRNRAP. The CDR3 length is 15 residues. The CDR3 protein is CASGLVQGANTEAFF. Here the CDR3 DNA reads TGTGCTAGTGGTTTGGTACAGGGGGCGAACACTGAAGCTTTCTTT.

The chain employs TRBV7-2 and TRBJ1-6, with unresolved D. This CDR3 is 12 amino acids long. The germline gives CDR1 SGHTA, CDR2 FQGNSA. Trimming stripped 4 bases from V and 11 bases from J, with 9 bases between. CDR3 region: CASSYSSTPLHF. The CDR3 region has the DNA TGTGCCAGCAGCTATAGCTCGACACCCCTCCACTTT. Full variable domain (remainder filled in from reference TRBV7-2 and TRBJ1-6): GAGVSQSPSNKVTEKGKDVELRCDPISGHTALYWYRQSLGQGLEFLIYFQGNSAPDKSGLPSDRFSAERTGGSVSTLTIQRTQQEDSAVYLCASSYSSTPLHFGNGTRLTVT.

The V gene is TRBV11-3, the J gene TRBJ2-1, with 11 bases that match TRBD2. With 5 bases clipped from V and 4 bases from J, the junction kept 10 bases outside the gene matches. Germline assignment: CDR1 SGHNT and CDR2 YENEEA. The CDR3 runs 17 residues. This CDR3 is CASSLTGTSGLYNEQFF. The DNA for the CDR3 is TGTGCCAGCAGCCTGACCGGGACTAGCGGCTTATACAATGAGCAGTTCTTC.

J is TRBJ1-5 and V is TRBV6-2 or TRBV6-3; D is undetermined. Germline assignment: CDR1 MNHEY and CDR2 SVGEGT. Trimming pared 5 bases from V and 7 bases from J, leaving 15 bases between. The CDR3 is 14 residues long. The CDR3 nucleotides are TGTGCCAGCAGTCCGGCGGGTACGGGACAGCCCCAGCATTTT. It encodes CASSPAGTGQPQHF.

This chain's CDR3 is CASSSPPGQRYQETQYF. CDR3 bases: TGTGCCAGCAGCTCCCCTCCCGGACAGCGGTACCAAGAGACCCAGTACTTC. The chain couples TRBV7-9 to TRBJ2-5, with a weak D call TRBD1 (6 bases). The CDR3 length is 17 residues. V gave up 4 bases and J gave up 0 bases, with 18 bases separating them. Germline V gives CDR1 SEHNR, CDR2 FQNEAQ (reference sequence).

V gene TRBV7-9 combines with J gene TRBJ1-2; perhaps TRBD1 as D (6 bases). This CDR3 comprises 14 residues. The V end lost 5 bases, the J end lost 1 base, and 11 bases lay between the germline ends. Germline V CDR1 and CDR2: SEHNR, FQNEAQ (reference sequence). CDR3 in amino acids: CASSPDRINYGYTF. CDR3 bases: TGTGCCAGCAGCCCAGACAGGATTAACTATGGCTACACCTTC.

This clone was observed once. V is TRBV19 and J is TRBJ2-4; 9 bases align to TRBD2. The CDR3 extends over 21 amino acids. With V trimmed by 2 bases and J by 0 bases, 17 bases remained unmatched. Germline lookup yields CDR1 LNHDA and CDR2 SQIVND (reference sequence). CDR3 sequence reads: CASSIFNWVAGEGLAKNIQYF. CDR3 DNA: TGTGCCAGTAGTATATTTAATTGGGTAGCGGGAGAGGGGCTAGCCAAAAACATTCAGTACTTC.

CDR3 residues: CASSDSGGWDEQFF. DNA for the CDR3: TGTGCCAGCAGTGATAGCGGGGGATGGGATGAGCAGTTCTTC. The chain combines TRBV2 with TRBJ2-1, with TRBD2 matching 9 bases. The V segment lost 3 bases and the J segment 8 bases; nucleotides outside the gene matches: 5. Germline V gene lookup returns CDR1 SNHLY and CDR2 FYNNEI. The CDR3 loop spans 14 amino acids. Looking up the rest from reference TRBV2 and TRBJ2-1 gives the full variable domain: EPEVTQTPSHQVTQMGQEVILRCVPISNHLYFYWYRQILGQKVEFLVSFYNNEISEKSEIFDDQFSVERPDGSNFTLKIRSTKLEDSAMYFCASSDSGGWDEQFFGPGTRLTVL.

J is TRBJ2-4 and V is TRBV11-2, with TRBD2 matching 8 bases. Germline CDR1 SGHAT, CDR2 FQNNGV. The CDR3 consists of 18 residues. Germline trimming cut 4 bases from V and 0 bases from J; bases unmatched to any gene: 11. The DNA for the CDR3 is TGTGCCAGCAGCTCCAAAGTTACTAGCGGAATAGCCAAAAACATTCAGTACTTC. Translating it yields CASSSKVTSGIAKNIQYF. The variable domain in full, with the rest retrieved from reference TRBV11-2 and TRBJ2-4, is EAGVAQSPRYKIIEKRQSVAFWCNPISGHATLYWYQQILGQGPKLLIQFQNNGVVDDSQLPKDRFSAERLKGVDSTLKIQPAKLEDSAVYLCASSSKVTSGIAKNIQYFGAGTRLSVL.

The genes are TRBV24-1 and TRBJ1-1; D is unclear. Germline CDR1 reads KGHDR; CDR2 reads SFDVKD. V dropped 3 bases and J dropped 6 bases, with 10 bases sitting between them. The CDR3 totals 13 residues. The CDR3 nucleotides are TGTGCCACCAGTGATCCCAGTTTCCCTGAAGCTTTCTTT. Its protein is CATSDPSFPEAFF.

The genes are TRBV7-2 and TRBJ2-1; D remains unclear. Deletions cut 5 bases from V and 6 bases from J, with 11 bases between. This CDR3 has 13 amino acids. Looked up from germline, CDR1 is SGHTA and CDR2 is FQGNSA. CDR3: CASSLNPSNEQFF. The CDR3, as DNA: TGTGCCAGCAGCCTCAATCCCAGCAATGAGCAGTTCTTC. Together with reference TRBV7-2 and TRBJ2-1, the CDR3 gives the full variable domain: GAGVSQSPSNKVTEKGKDVELRCDPISGHTALYWYRQSLGQGLEFLIYFQGNSAPDKSGLPSDRFSAERTGGSVSTLTIQRTQQEDSAVYLCASSLNPSNEQFFGPGTRLTVL.

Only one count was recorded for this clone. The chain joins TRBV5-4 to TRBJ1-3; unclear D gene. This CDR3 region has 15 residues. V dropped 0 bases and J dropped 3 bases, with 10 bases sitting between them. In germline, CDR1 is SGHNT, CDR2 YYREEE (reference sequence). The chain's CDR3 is CASSLAEGNGNTIYF. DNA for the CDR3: TGTGCCAGCAGCTTGGCCGAGGGAAATGGAAACACCATATATTTT.

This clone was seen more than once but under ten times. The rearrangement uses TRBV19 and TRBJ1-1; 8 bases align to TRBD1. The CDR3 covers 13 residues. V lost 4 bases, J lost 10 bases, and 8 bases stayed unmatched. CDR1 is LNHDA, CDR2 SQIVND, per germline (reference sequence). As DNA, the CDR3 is TGTGCCAGTAGTACCCGGACAGGGACTCCAGCTTTCTTT. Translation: CASSTRTGTPAFF.

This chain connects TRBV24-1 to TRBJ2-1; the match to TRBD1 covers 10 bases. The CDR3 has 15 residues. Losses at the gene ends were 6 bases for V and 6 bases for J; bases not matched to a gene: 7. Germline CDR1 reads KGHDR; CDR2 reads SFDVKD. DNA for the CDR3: TGTGCCACCAGTTCAAGACAGGGGGCCAGCAATGAGCAGTTCTTC. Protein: CATSSRQGASNEQFF.

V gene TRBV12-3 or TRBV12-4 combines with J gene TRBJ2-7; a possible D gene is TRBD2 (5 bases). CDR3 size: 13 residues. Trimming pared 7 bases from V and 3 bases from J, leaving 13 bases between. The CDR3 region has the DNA TGTGCCAGCACCTCGACCGGGAACTACGAGCAGTACTTC. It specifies CASTSTGNYEQYF.

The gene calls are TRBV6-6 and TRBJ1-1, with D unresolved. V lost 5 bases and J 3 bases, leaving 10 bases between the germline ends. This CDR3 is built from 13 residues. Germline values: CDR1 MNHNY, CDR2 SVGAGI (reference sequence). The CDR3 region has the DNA TGTGCCAGCAGTCCAGCGGGCTACACTGAAGCTTTCTTT. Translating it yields CASSPAGYTEAFF.

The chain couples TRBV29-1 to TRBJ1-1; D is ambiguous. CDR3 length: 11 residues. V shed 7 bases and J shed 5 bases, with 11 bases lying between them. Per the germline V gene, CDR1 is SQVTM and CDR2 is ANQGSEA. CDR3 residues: CSGLRETEAFF. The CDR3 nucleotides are TGCAGCGGACTAAGGGAAACTGAAGCTTTCTTT.

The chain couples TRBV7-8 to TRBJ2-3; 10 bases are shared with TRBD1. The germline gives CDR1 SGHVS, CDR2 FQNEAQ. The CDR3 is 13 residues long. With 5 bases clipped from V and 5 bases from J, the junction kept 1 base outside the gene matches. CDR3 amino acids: CASSRDRGDTQYF. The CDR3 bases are TGTGCCAGCAGCAGGGACAGGGGAGATACGCAGTATTTT.

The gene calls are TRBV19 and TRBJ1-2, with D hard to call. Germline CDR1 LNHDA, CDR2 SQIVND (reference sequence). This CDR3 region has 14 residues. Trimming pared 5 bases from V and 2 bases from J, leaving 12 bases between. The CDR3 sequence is CASSRGLTNYGYTF. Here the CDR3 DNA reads TGTGCCAGTAGTCGGGGATTAACCAACTATGGCTACACCTTC. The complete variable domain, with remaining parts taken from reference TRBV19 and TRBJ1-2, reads DGGITQSPKYLFRKEGQNVTLSCEQNLNHDAMYWYRQDPGQGLRLIYYSQIVNDFQKGDIAEGYSVSREKKESFPLTVTSAQKNPTAFYLCASSRGLTNYGYTFGSGTRLTVV.

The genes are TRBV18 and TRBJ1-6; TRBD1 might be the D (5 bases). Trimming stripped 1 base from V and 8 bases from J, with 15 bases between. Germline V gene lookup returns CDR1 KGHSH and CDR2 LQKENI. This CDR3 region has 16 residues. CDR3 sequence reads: CASSPRGLLLDSPLHF. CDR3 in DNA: TGTGCCAGCTCACCACGGGGCTTACTCCTGGATTCACCCCTCCACTTT.

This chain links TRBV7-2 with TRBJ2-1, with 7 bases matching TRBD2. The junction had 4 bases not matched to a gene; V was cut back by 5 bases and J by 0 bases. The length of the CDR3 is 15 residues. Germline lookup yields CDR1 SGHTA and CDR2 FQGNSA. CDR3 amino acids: CASSPLAVSYNEQFF. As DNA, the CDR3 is TGTGCCAGCAGCCCTCTAGCGGTCTCCTACAATGAGCAGTTCTTC.

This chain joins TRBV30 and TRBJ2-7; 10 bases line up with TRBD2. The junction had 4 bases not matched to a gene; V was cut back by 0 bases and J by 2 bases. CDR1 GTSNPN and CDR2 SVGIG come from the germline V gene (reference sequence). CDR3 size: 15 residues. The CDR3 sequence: CAWSVQLAGPYEQYF. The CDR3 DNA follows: TGTGCCTGGAGTGTACAACTAGCGGGACCCTACGAGCAGTACTTC. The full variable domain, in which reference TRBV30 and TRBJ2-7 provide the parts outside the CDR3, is SQTIHQWPATLVQPVGSPLSLECTVEGTSNPNLYWYRQAAGRGLQLLFYSVGIGQISSEVPQNLSASRPQDRQFILSSKKLLLSDSGFYLCAWSVQLAGPYEQYFGPGTRLTVT.

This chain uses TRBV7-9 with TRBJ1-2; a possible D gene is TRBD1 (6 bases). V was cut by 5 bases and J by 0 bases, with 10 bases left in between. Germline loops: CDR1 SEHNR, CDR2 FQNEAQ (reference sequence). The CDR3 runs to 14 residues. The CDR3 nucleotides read TGTGCCAGCAGCATCGGACAGACTAACTATGGCTACACCTTC. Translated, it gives CASSIGQTNYGYTF. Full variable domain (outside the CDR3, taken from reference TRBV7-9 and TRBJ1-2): DTGVSQNPRHKITKRGQNVTFRCDPISEHNRLYWYRQTLGQGPEFLTYFQNEAQLEKSRLLSDRFSAERPKGSFSTLEIQRTEQGDSAMYLCASSIGQTNYGYTFGSGTRLTVV.

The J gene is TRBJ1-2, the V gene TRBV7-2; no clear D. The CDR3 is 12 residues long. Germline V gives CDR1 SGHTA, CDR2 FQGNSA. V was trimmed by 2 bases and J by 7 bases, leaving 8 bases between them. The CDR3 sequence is CASSLRGGGYTF. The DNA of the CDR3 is TGTGCCAGCAGCTTACGGGGAGGTGGCTACACCTTC.

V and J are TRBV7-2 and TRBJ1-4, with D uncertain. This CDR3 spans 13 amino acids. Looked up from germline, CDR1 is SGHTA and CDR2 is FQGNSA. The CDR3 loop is CASSGSTNEKLFF. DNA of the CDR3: TGTGCTTCCTCGGGGTCTACTAATGAAAAACTGTTTTTT. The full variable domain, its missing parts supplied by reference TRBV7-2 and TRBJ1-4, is GAGVSQSPSNKVTEKGKDVELRCDPISGHTALYWYRQSLGQGLEFLIYFQGNSAPDKSGLPSDRFSAERTGGSVSTLTIQRTQQEDSAVYLCASSGSTNEKLFFGSGTQLSVL.